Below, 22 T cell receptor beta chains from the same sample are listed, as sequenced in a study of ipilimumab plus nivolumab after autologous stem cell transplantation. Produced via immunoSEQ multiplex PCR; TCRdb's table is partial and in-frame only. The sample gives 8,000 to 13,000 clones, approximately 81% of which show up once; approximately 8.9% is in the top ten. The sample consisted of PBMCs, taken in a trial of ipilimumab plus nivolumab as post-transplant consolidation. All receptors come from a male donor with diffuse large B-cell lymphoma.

The CDR3 protein is CASSPPDSEKLFF. For the CDR3, the DNA is TGCGCCAGCAGTCCGCCCGACAGCGAAAAACTGTTTTTT. The chain employs TRBV5-1 and TRBJ1-4; a weak D match, TRBD1 (5 bases). V was clipped by 5 bases and J by 8 bases, with 13 bases between them. The germline gives CDR1 SGHRS, CDR2 YFSETQ. This CDR3 is 13 amino acids long. Using reference TRBV5-1 and TRBJ1-4 for the parts outside the CDR3, the full variable domain is KAGVTQTPRYLIKTRGQQVTLSCSPISGHRSVSWYQQTPGQGLQFLFEYFSETQRNKGNFPGRFSGRQFSNSRSEMNVSTLELGDSALYLCASSPPDSEKLFFGSGTQLSVL.

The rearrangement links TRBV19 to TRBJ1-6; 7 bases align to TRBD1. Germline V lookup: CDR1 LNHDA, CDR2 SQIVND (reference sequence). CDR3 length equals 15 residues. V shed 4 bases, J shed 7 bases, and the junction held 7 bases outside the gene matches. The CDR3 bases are TGTGCCAGTAGTAGGGGGACAGAAAACAATTCACCCCTCCACTTT. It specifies CASSRGTENNSPLHF.

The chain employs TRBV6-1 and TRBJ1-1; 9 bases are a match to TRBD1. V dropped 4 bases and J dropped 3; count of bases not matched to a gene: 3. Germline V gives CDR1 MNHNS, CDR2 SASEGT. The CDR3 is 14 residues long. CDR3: CASSGGTGYTEAFF. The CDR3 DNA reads TGTGCCAGCAGTGGCGGGACAGGGTACACTGAAGCTTTCTTT.

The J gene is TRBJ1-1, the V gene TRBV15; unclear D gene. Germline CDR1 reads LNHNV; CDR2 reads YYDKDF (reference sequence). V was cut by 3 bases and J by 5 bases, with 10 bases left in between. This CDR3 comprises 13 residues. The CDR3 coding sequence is TGTGCCACCAGCAGTACGGGTTCAACTGAAGCTTTCTTT. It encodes CATSSTGSTEAFF.

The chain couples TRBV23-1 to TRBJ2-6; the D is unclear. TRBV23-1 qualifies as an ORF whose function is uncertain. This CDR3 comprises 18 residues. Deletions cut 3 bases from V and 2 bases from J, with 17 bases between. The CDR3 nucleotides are TGCGCCAGCAGTCAGGAGCTCGGATCCCCAGCTGGGGCCAACGTCCTGACTTTC. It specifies CASSQELGSPAGANVLTF.

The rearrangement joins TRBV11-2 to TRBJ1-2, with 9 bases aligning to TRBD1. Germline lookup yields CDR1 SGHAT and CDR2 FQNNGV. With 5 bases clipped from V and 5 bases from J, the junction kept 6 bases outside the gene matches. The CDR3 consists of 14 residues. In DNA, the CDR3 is TGTGCCAGCAGCCGACCCGGGACAGGGTATGGCTACACCTTC. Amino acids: CASSRPGTGYGYTF.

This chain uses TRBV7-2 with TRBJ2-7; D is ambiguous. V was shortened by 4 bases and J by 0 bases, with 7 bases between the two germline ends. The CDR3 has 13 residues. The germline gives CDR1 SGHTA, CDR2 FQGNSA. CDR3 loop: CASSSASSYEQYF. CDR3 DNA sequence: TGTGCCAGCAGCTCAGCAAGCTCCTACGAGCAGTACTTC.

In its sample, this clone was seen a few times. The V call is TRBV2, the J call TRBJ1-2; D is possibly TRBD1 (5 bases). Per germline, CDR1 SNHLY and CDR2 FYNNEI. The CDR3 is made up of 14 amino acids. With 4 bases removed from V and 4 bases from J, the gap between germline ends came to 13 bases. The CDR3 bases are TGTGCCAGCAGTGGAATTACAGGCCCCTATGGCTACACCTTC. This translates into CASSGITGPYGYTF.

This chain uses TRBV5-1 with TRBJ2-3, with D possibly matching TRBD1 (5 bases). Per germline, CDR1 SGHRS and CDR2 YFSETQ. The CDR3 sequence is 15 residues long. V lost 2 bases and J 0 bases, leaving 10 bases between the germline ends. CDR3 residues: CASSLGDSSTDTQYF. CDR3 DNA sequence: TGCGCCAGCAGCTTAGGGGATTCTAGCACAGATACGCAGTATTTT.

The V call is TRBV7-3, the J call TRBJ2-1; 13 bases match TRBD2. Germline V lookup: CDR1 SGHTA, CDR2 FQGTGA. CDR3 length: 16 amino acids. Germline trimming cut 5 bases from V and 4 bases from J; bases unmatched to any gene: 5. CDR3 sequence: CASSVLAGGTYNEQFF. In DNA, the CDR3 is TGTGCCAGCAGCGTACTAGCGGGGGGGACTTACAATGAGCAGTTCTTC. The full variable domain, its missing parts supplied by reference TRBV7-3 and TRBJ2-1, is GAGVSQTPSNKVTEKGKYVELRCDPISGHTALYWYRQSLGQGPEFLIYFQGTGAADDSGLPNDRFFAVRPEGSVSTLKIQRTERGDSAVYLCASSVLAGGTYNEQFFGPGTRLTVL.

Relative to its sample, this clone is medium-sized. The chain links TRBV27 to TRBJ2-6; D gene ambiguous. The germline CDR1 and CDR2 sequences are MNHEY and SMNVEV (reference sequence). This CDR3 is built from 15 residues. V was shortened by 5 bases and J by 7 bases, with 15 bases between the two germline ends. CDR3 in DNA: TGTGCCAGCAGTCGGGCAGGCTCTGAAGCCAACGTCCTGACTTTC. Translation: CASSRAGSEANVLTF.

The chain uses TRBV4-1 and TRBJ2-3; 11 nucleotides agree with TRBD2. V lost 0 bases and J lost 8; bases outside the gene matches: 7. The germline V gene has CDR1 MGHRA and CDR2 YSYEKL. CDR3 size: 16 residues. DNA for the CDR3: TGCGCCAGCAGCCAAGAGTTAGCGGGGGGGCGGGGTACGCAGTATTTT. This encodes CASSQELAGGRGTQYF.

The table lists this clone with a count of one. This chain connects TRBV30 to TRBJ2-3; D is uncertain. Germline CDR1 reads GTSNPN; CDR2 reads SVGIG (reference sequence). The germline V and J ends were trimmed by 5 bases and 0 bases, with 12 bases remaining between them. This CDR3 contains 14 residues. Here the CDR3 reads CAWSALGSTDTQYF. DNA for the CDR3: TGTGCCTGGTCGGCACTCGGAAGCACAGATACGCAGTATTTT.

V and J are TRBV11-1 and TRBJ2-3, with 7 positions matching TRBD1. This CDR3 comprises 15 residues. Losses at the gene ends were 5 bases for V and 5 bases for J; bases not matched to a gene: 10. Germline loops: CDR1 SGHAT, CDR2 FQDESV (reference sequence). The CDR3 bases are TGTGCCAGCAGCCCAGAAATTTACAGGGGAGATACGCAGTATTTT. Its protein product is CASSPEIYRGDTQYF.

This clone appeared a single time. The CDR3 sequence is CASSLFLQTQYF. In DNA, the CDR3 is TGTGCCAGCAGCTTATTCTTACAAACGCAGTATTTT. V gene TRBV7-2 combines with J gene TRBJ2-3; D is undetermined. Trimming removed 2 bases at V and 9 bases at J, with 9 bases between. The CDR3 loop spans 12 amino acids. The germline CDR1 and CDR2 sequences are SGHTA and FQGNSA.

CDR3 in amino acids: CASSETTGGSGNTIYF. The CDR3 DNA is TGTGCCAGCAGCGAGACGACAGGGGGCTCTGGAAACACCATATATTTT. The chain links TRBV9 to TRBJ1-3; the match to TRBD1 covers 9 bases. The CDR3 sequence is 16 residues long. The J segment lost 0 bases and the V segment lost 3 bases, leaving 4 bases of the junction unmatched. Germline values: CDR1 SGDLS, CDR2 YYNGEE.

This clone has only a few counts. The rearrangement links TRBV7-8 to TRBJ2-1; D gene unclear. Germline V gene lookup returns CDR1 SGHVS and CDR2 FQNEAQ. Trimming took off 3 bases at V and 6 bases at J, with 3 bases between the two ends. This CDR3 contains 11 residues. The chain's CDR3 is CASSLGNEQFF. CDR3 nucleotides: TGTGCCAGCAGCTTGGGCAATGAGCAGTTCTTC.

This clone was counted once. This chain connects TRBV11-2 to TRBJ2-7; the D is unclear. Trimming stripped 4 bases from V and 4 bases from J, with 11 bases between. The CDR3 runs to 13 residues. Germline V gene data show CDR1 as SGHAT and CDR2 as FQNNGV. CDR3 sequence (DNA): TGTGCCAGCAGCTCCCTCTTCCAATACGAGCAGTACTTC. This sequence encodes CASSSLFQYEQYF.

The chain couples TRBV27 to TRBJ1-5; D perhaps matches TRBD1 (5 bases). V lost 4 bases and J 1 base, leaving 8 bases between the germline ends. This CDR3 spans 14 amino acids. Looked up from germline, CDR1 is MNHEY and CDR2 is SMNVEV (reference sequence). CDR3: CASSSGWSNQPQHF. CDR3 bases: TGTGCCAGCAGTTCAGGGTGGAGCAATCAGCCCCAGCATTTT.

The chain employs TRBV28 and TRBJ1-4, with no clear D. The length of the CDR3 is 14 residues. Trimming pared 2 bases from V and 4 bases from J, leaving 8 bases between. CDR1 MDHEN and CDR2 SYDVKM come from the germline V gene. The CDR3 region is CASSLVRINEKLFF. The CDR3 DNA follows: TGTGCCAGCAGTTTAGTCAGAATTAATGAAAAACTGTTTTTT. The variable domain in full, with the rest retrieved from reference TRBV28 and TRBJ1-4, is DVKVTQSSRYLVKRTGEKVFLECVQDMDHENMFWYRQDPGLGLRLIYFSYDVKMKEKGDIPEGYSVSREKKERFSLILESASTNQTSMYLCASSLVRINEKLFFGSGTQLSVL.

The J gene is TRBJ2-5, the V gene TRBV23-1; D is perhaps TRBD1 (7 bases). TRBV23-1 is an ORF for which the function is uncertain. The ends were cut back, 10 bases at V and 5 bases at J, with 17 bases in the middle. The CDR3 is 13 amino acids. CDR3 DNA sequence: TGCGCCACCGCTCAGACAGGGAGGGAGACCCAGTACTTC. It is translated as CATAQTGRETQYF.

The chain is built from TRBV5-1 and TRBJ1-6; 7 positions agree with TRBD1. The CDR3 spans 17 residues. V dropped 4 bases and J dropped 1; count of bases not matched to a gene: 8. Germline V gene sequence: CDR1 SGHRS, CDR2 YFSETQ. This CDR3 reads CASSANRGSSYNSPLHF. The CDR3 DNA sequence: TGCGCCAGCAGCGCAAACAGGGGAAGTTCCTATAATTCACCCCTCCACTTT.